A selection of T cell receptor beta chains follows, all from one sample in a study of blood T cell repertoires in COVID-19. Clones were sequenced by immunoSEQ multiplex PCR, and TCRdb holds only the in-frame ones, with some missing. The table has more than 95,000 clones, under 90% seen once. The sample consisted of peripheral blood. The receptors here all came from a man of 80 years or more with acute or convalescent COVID-19. Each CDR3 is given without its conserved first and last residue.

CDR3: ASSLESGRAYEQY
V: TRBV5-4
J: TRBJ2-7

CDR3: ATLGGGAETQY
V: TRBV28
J: TRBJ2-5

CDR3: ASSRTFSYEQY
V: TRBV2
J: TRBJ2-7

CDR3: ASSESDNQPQH
V: TRBV6-1
J: TRBJ1-5

CDR3: ASSSTGSGNTIY
V: TRBV9
J: TRBJ1-3

CDR3: ASSIGWAGGDTGELF
V: TRBV19
J: TRBJ2-2

CDR3: AWSAQSGGYT
V: TRBV30
J: TRBJ1-2

CDR3: SVEITGQGRNTQY
V: TRBV29-1
J: TRBJ2-3

CDR3: AIASGGNTDTQY
V: TRBV10-3
J: TRBJ2-3

CDR3: ASSFRDRGPDTQY
V: TRBV4-1
J: TRBJ2-3

CDR3: ASSRTGQSSYEQY
V: TRBV5-1
J: TRBJ2-7

CDR3: ASSQTIGGVLEKLF
V: TRBV4-3
J: TRBJ1-4

CDR3: ASSPRGLAGGNEDTQY
V: TRBV18
J: TRBJ2-3

CDR3: ASSQNPGQGGAKNIQY
V: TRBV4-1
J: TRBJ2-4

CDR3: ATSDPSSYEQY
V: TRBV24-1
J: TRBJ2-7

CDR3: ASSQLDRAGNTIY
V: TRBV4-2
J: TRBJ1-3

CDR3: ASSEAGGRSYGYT
V: TRBV6-1
J: TRBJ1-2

CDR3: ASSLVEESEAF
V: TRBV7-8
J: TRBJ1-1

CDR3: ASSHPRGSLPGNTIY
V: TRBV9
J: TRBJ1-3

CDR3: SGETVNTEAF
V: TRBV29-1
J: TRBJ1-1

CDR3: ASSLASSYEQY
V: TRBV12-3/TRBV12-4
J: TRBJ2-7

CDR3: ASSWGIREGRTDTQY
V: TRBV5-1
J: TRBJ2-3

CDR3: ASRGTSGSNEQF
V: TRBV2
J: TRBJ2-1

CDR3: ASSLTGGTETQY
V: TRBV28
J: TRBJ2-5

CDR3: ASRPQGDTEAF
V: TRBV12-3/TRBV12-4
J: TRBJ1-1

CDR3: ASSSDRNSYEQY
V: TRBV5-4
J: TRBJ2-7

CDR3: ASSYQTGSNQPQH
V: TRBV11-2
J: TRBJ1-5

CDR3: ASSATGEAF
V: TRBV28
J: TRBJ1-1

CDR3: SVGESSGNTIY
V: TRBV29-1
J: TRBJ1-3

CDR3: ASSSMGRNSNEKLF
V: TRBV5-1
J: TRBJ1-4

CDR3: ASSLVGGGDEQY
V: TRBV7-2
J: TRBJ2-7

CDR3: ASSSETSTDTQY
V: TRBV6-5
J: TRBJ2-3

CDR3: ASSTYLATTYNEQF
V: TRBV19
J: TRBJ2-1

CDR3: ASSLDSIFSYEQY
V: TRBV11-2
J: TRBJ2-7

CDR3: ASSYATEGEKLF
V: TRBV19
J: TRBJ1-4

CDR3: ASSLGGTSYEQY
V: TRBV7-2
J: TRBJ2-7

CDR3: ASSINRVDTGELF
V: TRBV19
J: TRBJ2-2

CDR3: ASSPGIGISGANVLT
V: TRBV27
J: TRBJ2-6

CDR3: ASSTRTGNSDTQY
V: TRBV19
J: TRBJ2-3

CDR3: ASKENTYTGELF
V: TRBV19
J: TRBJ2-2

CDR3: ASSLNSVSSYT
V: TRBV7-2
J: TRBJ1-2

CDR3: ASSRPGQGPIGELF
V: TRBV18
J: TRBJ2-2

CDR3: ASSRTENYGYT
V: TRBV6-2/TRBV6-3
J: TRBJ1-2

CDR3: ASSETARQVLYEQY
V: TRBV6-1
J: TRBJ2-7

CDR3: ASSLGGSSYEQY
V: TRBV28
J: TRBJ2-7

CDR3: ASSGTGDQPQH
V: TRBV18
J: TRBJ1-5

CDR3: ASSLGAGSSYNEQF
V: TRBV5-1
J: TRBJ2-1

CDR3: ASSSTGVSAGELF
V: TRBV5-1
J: TRBJ2-2

CDR3: ATSRERTSGSSAKNIQY
V: TRBV15
J: TRBJ2-4

CDR3: ASSKGQGGEKLF
V: TRBV2
J: TRBJ1-4

CDR3: SASDPGQGASTEAF
V: TRBV20-1
J: TRBJ1-1

CDR3: ATSDPVGGHTDTQY
V: TRBV24-1
J: TRBJ2-3

CDR3: ASREGTATDTQY
V: TRBV6-1
J: TRBJ2-3

CDR3: ASSFYASGANVLT
V: TRBV28
J: TRBJ2-6

CDR3: ASSLQGAANEKLF
V: TRBV5-1
J: TRBJ1-4